A selection of T cell receptor beta chains follows, all from one sample in a study of T cell responses to AZD1222 COVID-19 vaccine. Sequencing used immunoSEQ multiplex PCR; TCRdb keeps in-frame clones, though not all of them. The sample holds tens of thousands of clones, roughly 82% seen once. This sample comprised peripheral blood, obtained on day 0 of AZD1222 vaccination. These receptors were collected from an adult in good health. Each CDR3 is given with its conserved first and last residue. The D gene is left open where the match is weak. Rows may omit the clone size; those that give it use once, few, many or a size class.

cdr3_length	d_call	v_call	j_call	clone_size	cdr3_aa	cdr3_nt
16	-	TRBV7-2	TRBJ2-2	-	CASSLNRVPGTGELFF	TGTGCCAGCAGCCTAAACAGGGTGCCGGGTACCGGGGAGCTGTTTTTT
15	TRBD1	TRBV5-1	TRBJ2-5	-	CASSFRQGVQETQYF	TGCGCCAGCAGTTTTCGACAGGGTGTTCAAGAGACCCAGTACTTC
16	TRBD1	TRBV5-1	TRBJ1-3	-	CASSLQTGDSGNTIYF	TGCGCCAGCAGCTTGCAGACAGGGGACTCTGGAAACACCATATATTTT
17	-	TRBV5-1	TRBJ2-3	-	CASSSAPQGTSTDTQYF	TGCGCCAGCAGCTCCGCACCACAGGGAACGAGCACAGATACGCAGTATTTT
13	-	TRBV18	TRBJ2-1	-	CASSSGGDNEQFF	TGTGCCAGCTCGTCGGGGGGCGACAATGAGCAGTTCTTC
15	-	TRBV28	TRBJ2-5	-	CASSLYGQGRETQYF	TGTGCCAGCAGTTTATACGGCCAGGGGCGAGAGACCCAGTACTTC
15	TRBD2	TRBV20-1	TRBJ2-5	-	CSASRASGIQETQYF	TGCAGTGCTAGTAGGGCTAGCGGAATCCAAGAGACCCAGTACTTC
17	-	TRBV28	TRBJ2-2	-	CASRTVSGWKESGELFF	TGTGCCAGCCGAACAGTTTCGGGTTGGAAAGAGAGCGGGGAGCTGTTTTTT
13	TRBD1	TRBV2	TRBJ1-1	once	CASSGQENTEAFF	TGTGCCAGCAGCGGACAGGAGAACACTGAAGCTTTCTTT
13	-	TRBV5-8	TRBJ1-1	-	CASRASMNTEAFF	TGTGCCAGCAGGGCCTCTATGAACACTGAAGCTTTCTTT
14	-	TRBV7-2	TRBJ1-2	once	CASSQDGQNYGYTF	TGTGCCAGCAGCCAGGACGGACAGAACTATGGCTACACCTTC
14	-	TRBV9	TRBJ1-3	-	CASSLEDSGNTIYF	TGTGCCAGCAGCTTGGAGGACTCTGGAAACACCATATATTTT
14	-	TRBV6-1	TRBJ1-5	-	CASSDWGASQPQHF	TGTGCCAGCAGTGACTGGGGGGCGAGCCAGCCCCAGCATTTT
13	-	TRBV12-3/TRBV12-4	TRBJ1-2	-	CASSYQGMDGYTF	TGTGCCAGCAGTTATCAGGGAATGGACGGCTACACCTTC
14	-	TRBV30	TRBJ1-2	-	CAWSVPREGYGYTF	TGTGCCTGGAGTGTACCCAGGGAGGGCTATGGCTACACCTTC
15	-	TRBV5-8	TRBJ2-3	-	CASTTGTQSTDTQYF	TGTGCCAGCACCACCGGGACACAAAGCACAGATACGCAGTATTTT
15	TRBD1	TRBV6-5	TRBJ1-2	-	CASSYDRVIDYGYTF	TGTGCCAGCAGTTACGACAGGGTAATTGACTATGGCTACACCTTC
13	-	TRBV10-3	TRBJ1-1	-	CAGRRGRNTEAFF	TGTGCCGGCCGGAGGGGGAGAAACACTGAAGCTTTCTTT
17	TRBD2	TRBV7-2	TRBJ2-7	-	CASSLVSAGGSPYEQYF	TGTGCCAGCAGCTTAGTATCAGCGGGAGGCAGTCCCTACGAGCAGTACTTC
16	-	TRBV7-2	TRBJ1-4	-	CASSPFLGTSNEKLFF	TGTGCCAGCAGCCCCTTTCTGGGGACTTCTAATGAAAAACTGTTTTTT
17	-	TRBV11-3	TRBJ2-2	-	CASSLEYWNLAVGELFF	TGTGCCAGCAGCTTAGAGTACTGGAATTTGGCTGTCGGGGAGCTGTTTTTT
15	TRBD2	TRBV5-1	TRBJ2-1	-	CASSLGLASYNEQFF	TGCGCCAGCAGCTTGGGACTAGCTTCCTACAATGAGCAGTTCTTC
16	TRBD2	TRBV18	TRBJ2-1	-	CASSPPAGGTYNEQFF	TGTGCCAGCTCACCACCGGCGGGAGGCACATACAATGAGCAGTTCTTC
13	-	TRBV19	TRBJ1-5	-	CASSIVGYQPQHF	TGTGCCAGTAGTATAGTGGGTTATCAGCCCCAGCATTTT
14	TRBD1	TRBV5-1	TRBJ1-1	few	CASSPGQQNTEAFF	TGCGCCAGCAGCCCGGGACAGCAGAACACTGAAGCTTTCTTT
14	-	TRBV5-1	TRBJ1-2	once	CASSPRSGNYGYTF	TGCGCCAGCAGCCCAAGGTCCGGGAACTATGGCTACACCTTC
14	-	TRBV5-1	TRBJ2-1	-	CASSRQGSYNEQFF	TGCGCCAGCAGCCGACAAGGCTCCTACAATGAGCAGTTCTTC
16	-	TRBV21-1	TRBJ2-2	-	CASSKGLQGGDGELFF	TGTGCCAGCAGCAAAGGATTACAGGGGGGAGACGGGGAGCTGTTTTTT
8	-	TRBV12-3/TRBV12-4	TRBJ2-3	-	CARHRSYF	TGTGCCAGACACCGGTCATATTTT
18	TRBD1	TRBV10-1	TRBJ1-1	-	CASSEVVDRKGATTEAFF	TGCGCCAGCAGTGAGGTAGTGGACAGGAAAGGGGCAACCACTGAAGCTTTCTTT
11	-	TRBV28	TRBJ2-7	-	CASRSLYEQYF	TGTGCCAGCCGGAGCCTCTACGAGCAGTACTTC
14	TRBD2	TRBV2	TRBJ2-1	-	CASSREGGRYEQFF	TGTGCCAGCAGTCGGGAGGGCGGGCGCTATGAGCAGTTCTTC
15	TRBD2	TRBV28	TRBJ2-2	-	CASSLPGTSSGELFF	TGTGCCAGCAGTTTACCCGGGACTAGCTCGGGGGAGCTGTTTTTT
15	TRBD1	TRBV2	TRBJ1-3	-	CASSVTGGGRNTIYF	TGTGCCAGCAGTGTAACCGGAGGGGGCAGAAACACCATATATTTT
13	-	TRBV13	TRBJ2-5	-	CASSFLPKETQYF	TGTGCCAGCAGCTTCTTACCCAAAGAGACCCAGTACTTC
13	-	TRBV5-1	TRBJ1-1	-	CASSRGRLNEAFF	TGCGCCAGCAGCCGCGGACGATTGAATGAAGCTTTCTTT
18	-	TRBV10-3	TRBJ2-6	-	CAISEVATAISGANVLTF	TGTGCCATCAGTGAAGTCGCGACAGCAATCTCTGGGGCCAACGTCCTGACTTTC
15	-	TRBV5-1	TRBJ1-1	-	CASSLGRTVNTEAFF	TGCGCCAGCAGCTTGGGGCGGACGGTGAACACTGAAGCTTTCTTT
16	-	TRBV4-3	TRBJ1-1	-	CASSHLVDTPNTEAFF	TGCGCCAGCAGCCACCTCGTCGACACGCCGAACACTGAAGCTTTCTTT
12	-	TRBV11-3	TRBJ1-1	-	CATGRLNTEAFF	TGTGCCACCGGACGGTTGAACACTGAAGCTTTCTTT
16	TRBD1	TRBV13	TRBJ1-5	-	CASSLGGQGAGQPQHF	TGTGCCAGCAGCTTAGGGGGACAGGGGGCAGGTCAGCCCCAGCATTTT
13	-	TRBV11-2	TRBJ1-4	-	CASSLRQEGGMFF	TGTGCCAGCAGCCTCAGACAGGAGGGAGGGATGTTTTTT
15	-	TRBV19	TRBJ1-2	-	CASSIPKAGDYGYTF	TGTGCCAGTAGTATTCCTAAGGCTGGGGACTATGGCTACACCTTC
11	-	TRBV29-1	TRBJ1-5	-	CSVGGNQPQHF	TGCAGCGTGGGGGGAAATCAGCCCCAGCATTTT
14	-	TRBV27	TRBJ1-1	-	CASSFRSLNTEAFF	TGTGCCAGCAGTTTCCGCAGCCTGAACACTGAAGCTTTCTTT
14	-	TRBV4-3	TRBJ2-1	once	CASSQEIWRNEQFF	TGCGCCAGCAGCCAAGAAATTTGGAGGAATGAGCAGTTCTTC
14	TRBD1	TRBV14	TRBJ1-2	-	CASSQQGGPYGYTF	TGTGCCAGCAGCCAACAGGGGGGCCCTTATGGCTACACCTTC
18	TRBD2	TRBV24-1	TRBJ2-1	few	CATSPGLAGESSYNEQFF	TGTGCCACCAGTCCGGGACTAGCGGGAGAGAGCTCCTACAATGAGCAGTTCTTC
15	-	TRBV19	TRBJ2-2	-	CASSIVNRNTGELFF	TGTGCCAGTAGTATAGTAAACCGGAACACCGGGGAGCTGTTTTTT